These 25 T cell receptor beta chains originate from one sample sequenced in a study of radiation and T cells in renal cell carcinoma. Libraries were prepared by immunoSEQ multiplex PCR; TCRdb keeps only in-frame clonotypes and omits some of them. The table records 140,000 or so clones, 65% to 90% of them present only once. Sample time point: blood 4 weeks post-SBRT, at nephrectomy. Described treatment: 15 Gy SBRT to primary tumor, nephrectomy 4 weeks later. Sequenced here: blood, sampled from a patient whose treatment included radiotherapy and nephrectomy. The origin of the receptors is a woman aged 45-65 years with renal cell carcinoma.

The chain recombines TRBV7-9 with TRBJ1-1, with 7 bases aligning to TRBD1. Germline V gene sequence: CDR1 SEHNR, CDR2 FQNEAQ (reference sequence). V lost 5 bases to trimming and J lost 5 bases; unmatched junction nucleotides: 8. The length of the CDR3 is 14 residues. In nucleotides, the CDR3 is TGTGCCAGCAGCCGGACAGGTACAAGTACTGAAGCTTTCTTT. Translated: CASSRTGTSTEAFF.

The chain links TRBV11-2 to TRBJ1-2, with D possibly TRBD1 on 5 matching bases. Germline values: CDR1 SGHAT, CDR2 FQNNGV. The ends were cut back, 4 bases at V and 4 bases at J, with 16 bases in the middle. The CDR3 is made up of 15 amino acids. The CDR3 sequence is CASSSNRGRGYGYTF. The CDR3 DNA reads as TGTGCCAGCAGCTCAAATCGTGGAAGGGGCTATGGCTACACCTTC. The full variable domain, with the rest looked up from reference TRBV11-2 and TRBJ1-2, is EAGVAQSPRYKIIEKRQSVAFWCNPISGHATLYWYQQILGQGPKLLIQFQNNGVVDDSQLPKDRFSAERLKGVDSTLKIQPAKLEDSAVYLCASSSNRGRGYGYTFGSGTRLTVV.

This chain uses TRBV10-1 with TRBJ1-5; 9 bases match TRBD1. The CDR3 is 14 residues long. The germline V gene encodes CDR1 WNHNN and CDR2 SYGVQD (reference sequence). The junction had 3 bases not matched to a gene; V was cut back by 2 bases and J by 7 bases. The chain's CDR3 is CASSERQGDQPQHF. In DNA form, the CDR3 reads TGCGCCAGCAGTGAGAGACAGGGGGACCAGCCCCAGCATTTT.

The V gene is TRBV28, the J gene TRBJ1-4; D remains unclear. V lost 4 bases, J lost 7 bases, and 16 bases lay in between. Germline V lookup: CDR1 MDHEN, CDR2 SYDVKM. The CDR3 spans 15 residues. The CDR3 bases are TGTGCCAGCAGTTCCCCCGCAGGCTCGGTTGAAAAACTGTTTTTT. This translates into CASSSPAGSVEKLFF.

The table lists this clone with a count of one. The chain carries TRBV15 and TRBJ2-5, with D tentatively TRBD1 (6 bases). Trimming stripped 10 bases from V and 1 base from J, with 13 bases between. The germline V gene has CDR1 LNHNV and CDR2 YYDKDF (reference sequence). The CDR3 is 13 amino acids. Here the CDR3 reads CAMSRTAQETQYF. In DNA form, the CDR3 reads TGTGCCATGTCTCGGACAGCCCAAGAGACCCAGTACTTC.

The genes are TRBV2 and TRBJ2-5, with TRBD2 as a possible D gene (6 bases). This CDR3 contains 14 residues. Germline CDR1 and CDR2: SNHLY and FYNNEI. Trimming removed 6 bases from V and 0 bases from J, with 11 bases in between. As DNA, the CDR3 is TGTGCCAGCAGACTCGAGCGGGACCAAGAGACCCAGTACTTC. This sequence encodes CASRLERDQETQYF.

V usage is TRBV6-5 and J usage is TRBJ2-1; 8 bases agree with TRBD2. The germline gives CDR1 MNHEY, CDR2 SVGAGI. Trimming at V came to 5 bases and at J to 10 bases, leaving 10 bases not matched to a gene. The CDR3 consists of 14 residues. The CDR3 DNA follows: TGTGCCAGCAGTCCACCAACGGGAGGGCGAGAGCAGTTCTTC. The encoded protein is CASSPPTGGREQFF.

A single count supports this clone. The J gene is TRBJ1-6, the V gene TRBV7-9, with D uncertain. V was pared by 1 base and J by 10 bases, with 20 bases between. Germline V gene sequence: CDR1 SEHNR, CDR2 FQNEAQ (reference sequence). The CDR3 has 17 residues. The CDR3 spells CASSLEGQVNWGSPLHF. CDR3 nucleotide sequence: TGTGCCAGCAGCTTAGAAGGGCAGGTCAATTGGGGATCACCCCTCCACTTT. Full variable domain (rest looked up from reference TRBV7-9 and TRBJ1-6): DTGVSQNPRHKITKRGQNVTFRCDPISEHNRLYWYRQTLGQGPEFLTYFQNEAQLEKSRLLSDRFSAERPKGSFSTLEIQRTEQGDSAMYLCASSLEGQVNWGSPLHFGNGTRLTVT.

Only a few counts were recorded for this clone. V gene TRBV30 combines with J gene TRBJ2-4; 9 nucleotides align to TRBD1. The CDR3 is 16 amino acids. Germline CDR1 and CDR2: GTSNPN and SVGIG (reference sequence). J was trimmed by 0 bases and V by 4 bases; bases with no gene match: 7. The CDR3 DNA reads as TGTGCCTGGAAAGACCCGGACAGGGGAGCCAAAAACATTCAGTACTTC. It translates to CAWKDPDRGAKNIQYF.

In DNA, the CDR3 is TGTGCCAGCAGCTCTTGGACAGCCCAAGAGACCCAGTACTTC. Its translation is CASSSWTAQETQYF. The chain links TRBV13 to TRBJ2-5, with D maybe TRBD1 (6 bases). Germline V gene data show CDR1 as PRHDT and CDR2 as FYEKMQ (reference sequence). The CDR3 has 14 residues. Deletions cut 4 bases from V and 1 base from J, with 10 bases between.

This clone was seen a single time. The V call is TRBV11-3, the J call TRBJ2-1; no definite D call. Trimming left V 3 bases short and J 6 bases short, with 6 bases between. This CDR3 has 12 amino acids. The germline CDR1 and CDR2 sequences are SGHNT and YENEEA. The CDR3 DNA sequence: TGTGCCAGCAGCTTGGACCTCAATGAGCAGTTCTTC. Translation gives CASSLDLNEQFF.

CDR3 sequence: CASSLMQGANTGELFF. The CDR3 DNA reads as TGCGCCAGCAGCTTGATGCAGGGTGCGAACACCGGGGAGCTGTTTTTT. The rearrangement joins TRBV5-1 to TRBJ2-2; maybe TRBD1 (5 bases). This CDR3 comprises 16 residues. The V end was cut by 1 base, the J end by 0 bases, with 10 bases between. The germline V gene has CDR1 SGHRS and CDR2 YFSETQ.

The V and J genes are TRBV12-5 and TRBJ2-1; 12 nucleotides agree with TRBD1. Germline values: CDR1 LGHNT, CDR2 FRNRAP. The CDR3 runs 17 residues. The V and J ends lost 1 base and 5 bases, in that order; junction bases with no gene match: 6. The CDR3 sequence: CASGLGRDRGLDNEQFF. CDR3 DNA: TGTGCTAGTGGTTTGGGAAGGGACAGGGGGCTGGACAATGAGCAGTTCTTC.

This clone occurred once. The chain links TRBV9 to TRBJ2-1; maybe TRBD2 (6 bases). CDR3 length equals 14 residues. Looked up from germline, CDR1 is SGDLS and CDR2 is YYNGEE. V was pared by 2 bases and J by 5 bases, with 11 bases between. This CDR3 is CASSVWVADNEQFF. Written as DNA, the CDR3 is TGTGCCAGCAGCGTTTGGGTAGCGGACAATGAGCAGTTCTTC. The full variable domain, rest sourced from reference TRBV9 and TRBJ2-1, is DSGVTQTPKHLITATGQRVTLRCSPRSGDLSVYWYQQSLDQGLQFLIQYYNGEERAKGNILERFSAQQFPDLHSELNLSSLELGDSALYFCASSVWVADNEQFFGPGTRLTVL.

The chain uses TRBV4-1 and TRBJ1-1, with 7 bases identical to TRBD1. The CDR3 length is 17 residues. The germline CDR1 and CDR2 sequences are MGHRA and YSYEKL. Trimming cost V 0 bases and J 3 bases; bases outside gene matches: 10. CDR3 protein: CASSQDPTGEVDTEAFF. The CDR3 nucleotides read TGCGCCAGCAGCCAAGATCCAACAGGGGAGGTGGACACTGAAGCTTTCTTT.

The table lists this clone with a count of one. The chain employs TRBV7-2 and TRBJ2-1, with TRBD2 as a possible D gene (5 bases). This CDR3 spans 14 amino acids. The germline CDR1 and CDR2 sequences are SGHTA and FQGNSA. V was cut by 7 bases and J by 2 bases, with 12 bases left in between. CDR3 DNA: TGTGCCAGCAAATCCGGGGAACCCTACAATGAGCAGTTCTTC. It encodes CASKSGEPYNEQFF.

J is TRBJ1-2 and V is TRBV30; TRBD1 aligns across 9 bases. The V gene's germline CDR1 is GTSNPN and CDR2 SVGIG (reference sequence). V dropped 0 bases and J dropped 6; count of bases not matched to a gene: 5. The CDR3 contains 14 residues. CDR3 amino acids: CAWSVRRQGDGYTF. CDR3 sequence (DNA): TGTGCCTGGAGTGTTAGAAGACAGGGGGATGGCTACACCTTC.

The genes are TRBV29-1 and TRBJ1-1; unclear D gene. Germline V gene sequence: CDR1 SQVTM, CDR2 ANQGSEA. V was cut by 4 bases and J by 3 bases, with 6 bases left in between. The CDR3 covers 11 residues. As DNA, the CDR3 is TGCAGCGTTGGTCAGGACACTGAAGCTTTCTTT. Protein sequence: CSVGQDTEAFF.

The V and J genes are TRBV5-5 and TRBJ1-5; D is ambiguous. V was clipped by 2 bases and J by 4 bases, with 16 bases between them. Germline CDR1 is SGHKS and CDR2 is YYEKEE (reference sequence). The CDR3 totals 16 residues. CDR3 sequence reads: CASSLHQRSGNQPQHF. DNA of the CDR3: TGTGCCAGCAGCTTACATCAACGATCCGGAAATCAGCCCCAGCATTTT.

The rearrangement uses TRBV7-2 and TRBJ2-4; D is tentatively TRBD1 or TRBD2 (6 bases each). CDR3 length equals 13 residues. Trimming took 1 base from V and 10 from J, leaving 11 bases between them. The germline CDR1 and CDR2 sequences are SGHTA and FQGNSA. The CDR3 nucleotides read TGTGCCAGCAGCTTAGACCGAGGGGGGATTCAGTACTTC. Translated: CASSLDRGGIQYF.

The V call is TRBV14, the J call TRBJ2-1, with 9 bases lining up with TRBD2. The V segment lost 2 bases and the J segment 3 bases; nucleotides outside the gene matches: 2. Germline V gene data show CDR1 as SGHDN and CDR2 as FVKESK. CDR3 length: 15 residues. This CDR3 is CASSQKAGGYNEQFF. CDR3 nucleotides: TGTGCCAGCAGCCAAAAAGCGGGGGGCTACAATGAGCAGTTCTTC.

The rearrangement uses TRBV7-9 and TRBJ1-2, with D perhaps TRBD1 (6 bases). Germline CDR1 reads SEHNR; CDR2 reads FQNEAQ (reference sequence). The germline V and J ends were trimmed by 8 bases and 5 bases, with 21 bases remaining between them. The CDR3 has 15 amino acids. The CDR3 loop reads CASVSGVAQGYGYTF. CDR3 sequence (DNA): TGTGCCAGCGTCTCAGGGGTCGCCCAGGGGTATGGCTACACCTTC.

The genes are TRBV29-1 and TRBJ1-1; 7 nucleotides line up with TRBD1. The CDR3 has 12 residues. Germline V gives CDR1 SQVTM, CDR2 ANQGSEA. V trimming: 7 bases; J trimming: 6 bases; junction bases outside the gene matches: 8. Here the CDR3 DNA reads TGCAGCGCCTTCGACAGGGACGCTGAAGCTTTCTTT. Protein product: CSAFDRDAEAFF.

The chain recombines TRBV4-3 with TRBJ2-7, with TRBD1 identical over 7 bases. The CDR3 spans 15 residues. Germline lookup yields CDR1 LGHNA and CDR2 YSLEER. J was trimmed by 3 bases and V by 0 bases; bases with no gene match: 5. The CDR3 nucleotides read TGCGCCAGCAGCCAAGATACCGGGACAGTCTACGAGCAGTACTTC. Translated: CASSQDTGTVYEQYF.

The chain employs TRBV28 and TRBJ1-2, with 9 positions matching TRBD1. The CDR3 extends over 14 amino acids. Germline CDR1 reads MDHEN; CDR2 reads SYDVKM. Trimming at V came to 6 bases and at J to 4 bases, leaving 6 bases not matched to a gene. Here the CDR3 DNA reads TGTGCCAGCAGCAAAACAGGGGGCAGCTATGGCTACACCTTC. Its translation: CASSKTGGSYGYTF.